A selection of T cell receptor beta chains follows, all from one sample in a study of T cells after yellow fever vaccination. Each CDR3 protein is one row after TCRdb ran MiXCR on the 5' RACE reads. The table lists some 300,000 distinct CDR3 sequences, approximately 10% of them singletons, with approximately 3.3% in the top ten. Sequenced material: CD4+ T cells sorted from PBMCs, taken 5 days after the yellow fever booster vaccination. The receptors here all came from a young man who received the YFV17D yellow fever vaccine. The CDR3 runs from the conserved cysteine through the conserved F or W. Each record gives: D gene, V gene, clone size, J gene, CDR3 DNA, CDR3 protein. The D gene is left open where the match is weak. Clone size is shown for a subset of rows, as once, few, many or a class of expanded clone.

TRBD1	TRBV6-6	-	TRBJ1-1	TGTGCCAGCACCTCAAACAGGGGTCAGGTCACTGAAGCTTTCTTT	CASTSNRGQVTEAFF
TRBD2	TRBV12-3/TRBV12-4	-	TRBJ2-5	TGTGCCAGCGGACTAGCGGTCCAAGAGACCCAGTACTTC	CASGLAVQETQYF
-	TRBV25-1	many	TRBJ2-5	TGTGCCAGCGCTGGACAAGAGACCCAGTACTTC	CASAGQETQYF
-	TRBV7-2	many	TRBJ1-1	TGTGCCAGCAATCTGCAAGGGGCACGGACTGAAGCTTTCTTT	CASNLQGARTEAFF
-	TRBV7-2	few	TRBJ1-1	TGTGCCAGCAGCCCGAGAGGGGGTTTCGGGGACACTGAAGCTTTCTTT	CASSPRGGFGDTEAFF
TRBD1	TRBV7-9	-	TRBJ1-1	TGTGCCAGCAGCGCGCCGGGACAGGGTACTGAAGCTTTCTTT	CASSAPGQGTEAFF
-	TRBV2	many	TRBJ1-2	TGTGCCAGCAGTGAAGCAGGGTATGGCTACACCTTC	CASSEAGYGYTF
-	TRBV18	-	TRBJ1-2	TGTGCCAGCTCACCCAGGAGTCTAGCAGCCGGGGGAGGCTACACCTTC	CASSPRSLAAGGGYTF
-	TRBV5-1	-	TRBJ2-6	TGCGCCAGCAGCTTGGTTTTTGGGGGGACCGAGACTTTC	CASSLVFGGTETF
-	TRBV29-1	-	TRBJ2-7	TGCAGCGTTGCGGAACAGACCTACGAGCAGTACTTC	CSVAEQTYEQYF
-	TRBV11-3	-	TRBJ2-5	TGTGCCAGCAGCTCTAGCTTGGCAGGGGAAGAGACCCAGTACTTC	CASSSSLAGEETQYF
-	TRBV9	-	TRBJ1-3	TGTGCCAGCAGCGTAGACGCGTCTGGAGGCACCATATATTTT	CASSVDASGGTIYF
-	TRBV5-1	-	TRBJ2-5	TGCGCCAGCTCCTCAAGGGCCTCAGGGGCTGGTGAGACCCAGTACTTC	CASSSRASGAGETQYF
-	TRBV5-1	-	TRBJ1-1	TGCGCCAGCAGCTGGGTCCCCCGGGAGACGGACACTGAAGCTTTCTTT	CASSWVPRETDTEAFF
TRBD1	TRBV6-1	-	TRBJ1-2	TGTGCCAGCAGGGGAGAAGGGGACAGGATGGGGCGACGCTACACCTTC	CASRGEGDRMGRRYTF
TRBD2	TRBV6-1	-	TRBJ2-2	TGTGCCAGCTATACCAGGACTAGGGGGAACACCGGGGAGCTGTTTTTT	CASYTRTRGNTGELFF
TRBD1	TRBV29-1	-	TRBJ1-2	TGCAGCTCCGGGACAGGGGGCTATGGCTACACCTTC	CSSGTGGYGYTF
TRBD1	TRBV29-1	-	TRBJ1-2	TGCAGCGGTGGGGACAGCTCTAACTATGGCTACACCTTC	CSGGDSSNYGYTF
-	TRBV20-1	-	TRBJ2-5	TGCAGTGCTAGTAATGGTAGGGCAGGCCAAGAGACCCAGTACTTC	CSASNGRAGQETQYF
-	TRBV7-6	many	TRBJ2-5	TGTGCCAGCAGCTTACCTAACCAAGAGACCCAGTACTTC	CASSLPNQETQYF
-	TRBV9	-	TRBJ1-6	TGTGCCAGCAGCGTAGCTGGGCAGGGGAATTCACCCCTCCACTTT	CASSVAGQGNSPLHF
TRBD1	TRBV12-3/TRBV12-4	-	TRBJ1-6	TGTGCCAGCAGTTTTTACCCAAGGGACAGGGTACACTCTTCACCCCTCCACTTT	CASSFYPRDRVHSSPLHF
-	TRBV29-1	few	TRBJ1-1	TGCAGCGTTGTCGCGAGCAGGGAAGCTTTCTTT	CSVVASREAFF
-	TRBV5-1	many	TRBJ2-6	TGCGCCAGCAGCTCAGTGTCCCTGGGGGCGGCTGGGGCCAACGTCCTGACTTTC	CASSSVSLGAAGANVLTF
TRBD1	TRBV6-5	-	TRBJ1-1	TGTGCCAGCAGTACAGAGGGACAGGGGGTCACTGAAGCTTTCTTT	CASSTEGQGVTEAFF